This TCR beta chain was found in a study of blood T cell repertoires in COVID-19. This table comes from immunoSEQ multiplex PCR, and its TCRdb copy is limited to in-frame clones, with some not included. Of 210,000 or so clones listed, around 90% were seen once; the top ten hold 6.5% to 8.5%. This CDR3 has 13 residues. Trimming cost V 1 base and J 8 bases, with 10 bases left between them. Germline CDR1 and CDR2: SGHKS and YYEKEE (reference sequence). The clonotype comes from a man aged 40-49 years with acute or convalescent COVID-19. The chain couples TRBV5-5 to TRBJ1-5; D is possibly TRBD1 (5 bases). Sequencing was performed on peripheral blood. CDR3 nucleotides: TGTGCCAGCAGCTTGTCCCCAGGGAAGCCCCAGCATTTT. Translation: CASSLSPGKPQHF.